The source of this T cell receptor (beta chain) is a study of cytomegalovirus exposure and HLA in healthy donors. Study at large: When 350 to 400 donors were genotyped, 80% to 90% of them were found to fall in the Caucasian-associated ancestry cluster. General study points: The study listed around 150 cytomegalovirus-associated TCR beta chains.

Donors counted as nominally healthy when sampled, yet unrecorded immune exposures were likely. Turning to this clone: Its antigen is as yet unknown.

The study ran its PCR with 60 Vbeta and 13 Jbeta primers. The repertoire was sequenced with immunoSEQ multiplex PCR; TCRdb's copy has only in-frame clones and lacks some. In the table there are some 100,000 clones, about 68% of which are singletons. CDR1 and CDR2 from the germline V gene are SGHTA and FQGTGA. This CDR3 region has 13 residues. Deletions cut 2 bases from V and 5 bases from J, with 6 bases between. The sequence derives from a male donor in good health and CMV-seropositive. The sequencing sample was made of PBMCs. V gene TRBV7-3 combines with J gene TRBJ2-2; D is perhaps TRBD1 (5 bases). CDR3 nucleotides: TGTGCCAGCAGCTTAGGGGCGACCGGGGAGCTGTTTTTT. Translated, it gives CASSLGATGELFF.